One sample yielded the 10 T cell receptor beta chains listed below, sequenced in a study of shared clonotypes between healthy human individuals. CD8 cells regarded as naive lacked CD45RO, were positively chosen for CCR7, and omitted terminally differentiated effector memory CD45RA+ cells. Using immunoSEQ multiplex PCR, the repertoire was profiled, and TCRdb retains in-frame clones only, with some absent. The table records hundreds of thousands of clones, less than 97% of them present only once. Source material: naive CD8+ T cells sorted from blood. The receptors were sampled from a woman aged 25 to 39 in good health.

The gene calls are TRBV5-1 and TRBJ2-7; tentative D call: TRBD1 (6 bases). There are 15 residues in the CDR3. Germline V gene lookup returns CDR1 SGHRS and CDR2 YFSETQ. V shed 4 bases and J shed 0 bases, with 14 bases lying between them. The CDR3 protein is CASSPRQDSSYEQYF. The CDR3 coding sequence is TGCGCCAGCAGCCCGCGTCAGGACAGCTCCTACGAGCAGTACTTC. The complete variable domain, with remaining parts taken from reference TRBV5-1 and TRBJ2-7, reads KAGVTQTPRYLIKTRGQQVTLSCSPISGHRSVSWYQQTPGQGLQFLFEYFSETQRNKGNFPGRFSGRQFSNSRSEMNVSTLELGDSALYLCASSPRQDSSYEQYFGPGTRLTVT.

The table lists this clone with a few counts. V usage is TRBV25-1 and J usage is TRBJ2-7; 7 bases agree with TRBD1. CDR1 is MGHDK, CDR2 SYGVNS, per germline. The CDR3 sequence is 14 residues long. Losses at the gene ends were 8 bases for V and 7 bases for J; bases not matched to a gene: 14. Here the CDR3 DNA reads TGTGCCAGCGGGTGGGACAGCGGACGGAGAGAGCAGTACTTC. It specifies CASGWDSGRREQYF.

The genes are TRBV2 and TRBJ2-2, with 7 positions matching TRBD1. The V gene's germline CDR1 is SNHLY and CDR2 FYNNEI. CDR3 size: 17 residues. With V trimmed by 5 bases and J by 4 bases, 13 bases remained unmatched. CDR3 in amino acids: CASSHNPTGLGTGELFF. CDR3 coding DNA: TGTGCCAGCAGTCACAACCCGACAGGGTTGGGCACCGGGGAGCTGTTTTTT.

With regard to this clone: The sample contains more than one DNA sequence encoding this CDR3. V and J are TRBV29-1 and TRBJ2-7; 11 bases align to TRBD1. This CDR3 has 13 amino acids. Per the germline V gene, CDR1 is SQVTM and CDR2 is ANQGSEA. With 3 bases clipped from V and 4 bases from J, the junction kept 2 bases outside the gene matches. The CDR3, as DNA: TGCAGCGTTGAGGGACAGGGGGAATACGAGCAGTACTTC. Its translation: CSVEGQGEYEQYF.

The chain recombines TRBV2 with TRBJ2-7; D remains unclear. V lost 8 bases, J lost 3 bases, and 14 bases lay in between. The CDR3 sequence is 13 residues long. Per the germline V gene, CDR1 is SNHLY and CDR2 is FYNNEI. The CDR3 reads CASGMAFGYEQYF. The CDR3 DNA reads as TGTGCCAGCGGGATGGCCTTTGGCTACGAGCAGTACTTC.

The chain recombines TRBV5-4 with TRBJ2-5, with 10 positions matching TRBD1. The CDR3 loop spans 15 amino acids. V gave up 2 bases and J gave up 3 bases; unmatched junction bases: 4. The germline V gene has CDR1 SGHNT and CDR2 YYREEE (reference sequence). CDR3 loop: CASSLTGTGEETQYF. CDR3 nucleotide sequence: TGTGCCAGCAGCTTAACTGGGACAGGGGAAGAGACCCAGTACTTC. The complete variable domain, with remaining parts taken from reference TRBV5-4 and TRBJ2-5, reads ETGVTQSPTHLIKTRGQQVTLRCSSQSGHNTVSWYQQALGQGPQFIFQYYREEENGRGNFPPRFSGLQFPNYSSELNVNALELDDSALYLCASSLTGTGEETQYFGPGTRLLVL.

The chain links TRBV7-9 to TRBJ1-1; D call uncertain. Looked up from germline, CDR1 is SEHNR and CDR2 is FQNEAQ (reference sequence). This CDR3 spans 15 amino acids. Trimming pared 2 bases from V and 6 bases from J, leaving 16 bases between. CDR3 nucleotides: TGTGCCAGCAGCTTACCTCCCCAGCAGTCACCTGAAGCTTTCTTT. Protein product: CASSLPPQQSPEAFF.

The chain links TRBV2 to TRBJ2-3; 9 bases map to TRBD2. After removal of 1 base from V and 2 bases from J, the junction contained 4 bases not matched to a gene. The CDR3 totals 16 residues. From germline, CDR1 is SNHLY and CDR2 FYNNEI. The DNA for the CDR3 is TGTGCCAGCAGTGAAGGGCTAGCGGGATACACAGATACGCAGTATTTT. Translating it yields CASSEGLAGYTDTQYF.

The chain combines TRBV7-8 with TRBJ2-2; D may be TRBD1 (5 bases). There are 14 residues in the CDR3. The germline gives CDR1 SGHVS, CDR2 FQNEAQ. Trimming shortened V by 0 bases and J by 5 bases, and 7 bases separated the two germline ends. CDR3 bases: TGTGCCAGCAGCTTAGCGGGGCGGACCGGGGAGCTGTTTTTT. This sequence encodes CASSLAGRTGELFF.

The V and J genes are TRBV27 and TRBJ2-2; 11 nucleotides line up with TRBD2. Germline V gene sequence: CDR1 MNHEY, CDR2 SMNVEV (reference sequence). The CDR3 consists of 18 residues. V lost 5 bases to trimming and J lost 0 bases; unmatched junction nucleotides: 8. The CDR3 spells CASSLYGTSGSNTGELFF. CDR3 in DNA: TGTGCCAGCAGTCTATACGGGACTAGCGGTTCGAACACCGGGGAGCTGTTTTTT.